Detailed here is one T cell receptor beta chain. The antigen is unknown. Germline CDR1 and CDR2: ENHRY and SYGVKD. The CDR3 has 10 residues. Trimming cost V 9 bases and J 1 base, with 4 bases left between them. Produced via immunoSEQ multiplex PCR; TCRdb's table is partial and in-frame only. This table holds some 150,000 clones, just under 90% found once. These data are taken from a study of T cell responses to AZD1222 COVID-19 vaccine. The study's findings and limits: The study sampled repertoires only after the peak T cell response. Mapped onto spike, vaccine-associated CD4 TCRs spanned it and were dominant at 160-218 and 743-854. Per reports, nearly half of all spike-specific TCRs target regions that are unmutated in variants.

The clonotype comes from an adult who received the MenACWY meningococcal vaccine as a control. V and J are TRBV10-3 and TRBJ2-7; D gene unclear. Sequenced here: peripheral blood, sampled 28 days after the second dose of the MenACWY control vaccine. For the CDR3, the DNA is TGTGCCATGGGATCCTACGAGCAGTACTTC. As protein: CAMGSYEQYF.